This passage covers 11 T cell receptor beta chains from one sample sequenced in a study of cytomegalovirus exposure and HLA in healthy donors. PCR used 60 Vbeta primers and 13 Jbeta primers. The assay was immunoSEQ multiplex PCR, and TCRdb's table has in-frame clones only and misses some. The sample yields under 200,000 clones, roughly 84% seen once. The material sequenced was PBMCs. The receptor set was obtained from a male donor in good health and CMV-seronegative.

The gene calls are TRBV19 and TRBJ2-5, with D uncertain. The end of the DNA aligns better with TRBJ2-7, so the J call may be wrong. CDR1 and CDR2 (germline): LNHDA, SQIVND (reference sequence). The CDR3 contains 14 residues. CDR3 loop: CASSIVGDSYEQYF. The DNA of the CDR3 is TGTGCCAGTAGTATAGTGGGTGACTCCTACGAGCAGTACTTC.

This clone was seen a few times. This sequence joins TRBV28 and TRBJ1-2, with D possibly TRBD1 on 6 matching bases. The CDR3 spans 12 residues. The germline V and J ends were trimmed by 6 bases and 4 bases, with 9 bases remaining between them. Germline V gene sequence: CDR1 MDHEN, CDR2 SYDVKM. This chain's CDR3 is CASSGQLYGYTF. For the CDR3, the DNA is TGTGCCAGCAGCGGACAGCTCTATGGCTACACCTTC.

Note on this clone: This same CDR3 is encoded by further DNA sequences in the sample. The chain carries TRBV27 and TRBJ1-2; D not resolved. This CDR3 spans 14 amino acids. Trimming removed 0 bases at V and 4 bases at J, with 9 bases between. Germline CDR1 is MNHEY and CDR2 is SMNVEV (reference sequence). CDR3 bases: TGTGCCAGCAGTTTATCGCGGCAGAGCTATGGCTACACCTTC. It specifies CASSLSRQSYGYTF.

In nucleotides, the CDR3 is TGCGCCAGCAGCCTCCCGATGGGACGAGACAGGGGGTTCCACGAGCAGTACTTC. It is translated as CASSLPMGRDRGFHEQYF. This sequence joins TRBV4-1 and TRBJ2-7; TRBD1 aligns across 9 bases. This CDR3 has 18 residues. CDR1 MGHRA and CDR2 YSYEKL come from the germline V gene. The J segment lost 5 bases and the V segment lost 4 bases, leaving 18 bases of the junction unmatched.

This clone was picked up a small number of times. This chain uses TRBV18 with TRBJ2-7, with 8 bases matching TRBD2. From germline, CDR1 is KGHSH and CDR2 LQKENI. The CDR3 totals 15 residues. V lost 1 base, J lost 2 bases, and 4 bases stayed unmatched. The chain's CDR3 is CASSPQPGLAYEQYF. CDR3 sequence (DNA): TGTGCCAGCTCACCACAGCCGGGACTAGCCTACGAGCAGTACTTC. The complete variable domain, with remaining parts taken from reference TRBV18 and TRBJ2-7, reads NAGVMQNPRHLVRRRGQEARLRCSPMKGHSHVYWYRQLPEEGLKFMVYLQKENIIDESGMPKERFSAEFPKEGPSILRIQQVVRGDSAAYFCASSPQPGLAYEQYFGPGTRLTVT.

A remark on this clone: Other DNA variants within this sample encode the same CDR3. CDR3 sequence: CASSPGLAGGFSTDTQYF. The CDR3 bases are TGCGCCAGCAGCCCAGGACTAGCGGGAGGCTTTAGCACAGATACGCAGTATTTT. This chain connects TRBV5-1 to TRBJ2-3; 14 positions match TRBD2. This CDR3 is built from 18 residues. The V and J ends lost 4 bases and 0 bases, in that order; junction bases with no gene match: 7. Germline V gives CDR1 SGHRS, CDR2 YFSETQ.

The rearrangement joins TRBV6-4 to TRBJ2-6; TRBD1 matches 9 bases. The germline V gene has CDR1 MRHNA and CDR2 SNTAGT. CDR3 length: 17 residues. Losses at the gene ends were 6 bases for V and 2 bases for J; bases not matched to a gene: 8. CDR3 region: CASRPARQGAGANVLTF. The CDR3 region has the DNA TGTGCCAGCAGGCCCGCAAGACAGGGGGCTGGGGCCAACGTCCTGACTTTC.

V usage is TRBV5-1 and J usage is TRBJ2-3, with D possibly being TRBD2 (6 bases). This CDR3 comprises 15 residues. Germline V gene data show CDR1 as SGHRS and CDR2 as YFSETQ. Deletions cut 0 bases from V and 5 bases from J, with 13 bases between. In nucleotides, the CDR3 is TGCGCCAGCAGCTTGGGGCGGGGAGACAAAGATACGCAGTATTTT. Translated, it gives CASSLGRGDKDTQYF.

V is TRBV5-1 and J is TRBJ2-5, with TRBD2 matching over 10 bases. Looked up from germline, CDR1 is SGHRS and CDR2 is YFSETQ. CDR3 length: 16 residues. The V segment lost 1 base and the J segment 6 bases; nucleotides outside the gene matches: 9. The CDR3, as DNA: TGCGCCAGCAGCTTGACAAGCGGGGGGGCCAAGCAGACCCAGTACTTC. Translating it yields CASSLTSGGAKQTQYF.

This clone was detected only a few times. The chain uses TRBV20-1 and TRBJ1-2; D is undetermined. The CDR3 sequence is 10 residues long. V dropped 3 bases and J dropped 4 bases, with 3 bases sitting between them. CDR1 DFQATT and CDR2 SNEGSKA come from the germline V gene (reference sequence). CDR3 DNA sequence: TGCAGTGCTAGGGCCTATGGCTACACCTTC. Translating it yields CSARAYGYTF.

The CDR3: CASSILIQETQYF. DNA for the CDR3: TGTGCCAGCAGTATACTGATACAAGAGACCCAGTACTTC. The chain joins TRBV28 to TRBJ2-5; D not resolved. Trimming shortened V by 5 bases and J by 2 bases, and 9 bases separated the two germline ends. This CDR3 spans 13 amino acids. CDR1 is MDHEN and CDR2 is SYDVKM in the germline V gene.